This T cell receptor (beta chain) originates from a study of technical replicates of blood from a handful of donors. Generated by immunoSEQ multiplex PCR, the TCRdb table keeps only in-frame clones and is missing some. In the table there are more than 65,000 clones, 95% to 98% of which are singletons. The CDR3 is 16 amino acids. V trimming: 5 bases; J trimming: 4 bases; junction bases outside the gene matches: 10. CDR1 is SGHTA, CDR2 FQGNSA, per germline. The receptor was isolated from a human donor in good health. Sample: T cells isolated from PBMCs. This chain connects TRBV7-2 to TRBJ2-7, with 11 bases that match TRBD2. CDR3 region: CASSPVGTSGIYEQYF. DNA for the CDR3: TGTGCCAGCAGCCCGGTGGGGACTAGCGGAATATACGAGCAGTACTTC.